This TCR beta chain is drawn from a study of shared clonotypes between healthy human individuals. Notes on the study in general: Larger estimated richness was generally recorded for naive subsets relative to memory subsets. The naive CD4 repertoires of a few donors were compared, and approximately 5.3% of clonotypes were shared. Generation probability values for non-shared clonotypes were lower than those for clonotypes shared by all four donors.

With regard to this clone: What it recognizes is unknown.

Naive CD8 cells comprised CD45RO-negative, CCR7-positively selected cells, excluding terminally differentiated effector memory CD45RA+ cells. Germline CDR1 is MDHEN and CDR2 is SYDVKM. The length of the CDR3 is 13 residues. V lost 7 bases to trimming and J lost 6 bases, with 16 bases between them. The genomic DNA of each subset was split evenly across several immunoSEQ plates. This table comes from immunoSEQ multiplex PCR, and its TCRdb copy is limited to in-frame clones, with some not included. This table has hundreds of thousands of clones, approximately 96% appearing once. The chain has TRBV28 and TRBJ2-7, with no clear D. This TCR came from a woman aged 25 to 39 in good health. Sequencing was performed on naive CD8+ T cells sorted from blood. The DNA of the CDR3 is TGTGCCAGCACCTTAGGCCGGGTAACCGAGCAGTACTTC. Translating it yields CASTLGRVTEQYF.